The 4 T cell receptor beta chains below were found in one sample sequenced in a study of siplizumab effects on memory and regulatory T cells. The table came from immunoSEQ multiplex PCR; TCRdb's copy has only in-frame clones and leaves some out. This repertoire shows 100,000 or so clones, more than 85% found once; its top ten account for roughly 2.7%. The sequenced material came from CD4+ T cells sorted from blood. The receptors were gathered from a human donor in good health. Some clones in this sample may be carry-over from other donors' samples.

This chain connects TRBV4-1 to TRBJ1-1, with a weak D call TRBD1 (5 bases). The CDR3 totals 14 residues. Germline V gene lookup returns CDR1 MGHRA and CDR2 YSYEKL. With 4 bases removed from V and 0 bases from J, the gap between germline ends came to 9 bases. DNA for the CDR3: TGCGCCAGCAGCCCAAGGGGTGTGAACACTGAAGCTTTCTTT. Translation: CASSPRGVNTEAFF.

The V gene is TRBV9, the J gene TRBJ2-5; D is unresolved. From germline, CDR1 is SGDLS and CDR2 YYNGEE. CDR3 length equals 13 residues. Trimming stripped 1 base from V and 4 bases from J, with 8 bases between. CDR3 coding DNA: TGTGCCAGCAGCGTAACCGGGTTAGAGACCCAGTACTTC. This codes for CASSVTGLETQYF.

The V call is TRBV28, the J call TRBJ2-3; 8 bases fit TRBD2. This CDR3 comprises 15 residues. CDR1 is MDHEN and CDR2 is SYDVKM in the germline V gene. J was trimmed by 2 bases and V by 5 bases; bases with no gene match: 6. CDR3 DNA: TGTGCCAGCAGTCGGGAGGGGCGAATCACAGATACGCAGTATTTT. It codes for CASSREGRITDTQYF.

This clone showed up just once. The CDR3 bases are TGTGCCAGAAGCAGCAATCGGACTAGCGGAAGCTCTGGGGCCAACGTCCTGACTTTC. It translates to CARSSNRTSGSSGANVLTF. The chain has TRBV5-3 and TRBJ2-6, with TRBD2 identical over 10 bases. TRBV5-3 carries the ORF label, with uncertain function. V trimming: 4 bases; J trimming: 0 bases; junction bases outside the gene matches: 10. CDR3 length: 19 amino acids.